This T cell receptor beta chain was observed in a study of early T cells in non-severe SARS-CoV-2 infection. Across the whole study: Whole-blood bulk RNA, unsorted, was sequenced, and chains were unpaired. Overall study results and limits: Comparison of clonotypes with VDJdb favored anti-spike CD8 responses while missing private and CD4 specificities.

The TCR library protocol attached unique molecular identifiers to the individual cDNA molecules. One entry per CDR3 protein, called by TCRdb with MiXCR from the 5' RACE reads. The table lists approximately 76,000 distinct CDR3 sequences, roughly 12% of them singletons. Regarding this clonotype: Its matching antigen is unknown.

Per the germline V gene, CDR1 is SQVTM and CDR2 is ANQGSEA. Trimming pared 4 bases from V and 0 bases from J, leaving 6 bases between. The CDR3 runs to 13 residues. The sequence came from an adult who was a healthcare worker with PCR-confirmed SARS-CoV-2 infection or an uninfected control (not recorded which). Sequencing was carried out using whole blood. The chain recombines TRBV29-1 with TRBJ1-4; tentatively, D is TRBD1 (5 bases). The CDR3 loop is CSVGGATNEKLFF. The CDR3 bases are TGCAGCGTTGGGGGGGCAACTAATGAAAAACTGTTTTTT. The entire variable domain, with the rest obtained from reference TRBV29-1 and TRBJ1-4, is as follows: SAVISQKPSRDICQRGTSLTIQCQVDSQVTMMFWYRQQPGQSLTLIATANQGSEATYESGFVIDKFPISRPNLTFSTLTVSNMSPEDSSIYLCSVGGATNEKLFFGSGTQLSVL.